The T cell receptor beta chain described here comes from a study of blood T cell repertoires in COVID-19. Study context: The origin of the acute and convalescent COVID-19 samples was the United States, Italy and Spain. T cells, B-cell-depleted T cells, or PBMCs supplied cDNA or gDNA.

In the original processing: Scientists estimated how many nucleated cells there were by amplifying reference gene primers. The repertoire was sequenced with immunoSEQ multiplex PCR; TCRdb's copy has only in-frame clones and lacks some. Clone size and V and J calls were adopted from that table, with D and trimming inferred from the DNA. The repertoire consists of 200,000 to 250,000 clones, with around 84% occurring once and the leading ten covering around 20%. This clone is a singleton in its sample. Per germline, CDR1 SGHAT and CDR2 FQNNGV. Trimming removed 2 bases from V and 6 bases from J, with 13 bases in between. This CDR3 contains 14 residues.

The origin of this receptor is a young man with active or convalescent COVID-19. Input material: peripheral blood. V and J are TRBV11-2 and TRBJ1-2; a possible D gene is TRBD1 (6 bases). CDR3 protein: CASSLSTGWNGYTF. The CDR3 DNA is TGTGCCAGCAGCTTATCCACAGGGTGGAATGGCTACACCTTC.